The source of this T cell receptor beta chain is a study of long-term antiretroviral therapy in people with HIV. A remark on this clone: Its antigen remains unknown.

This CDR3 is built from 13 residues. Between the trimmed V and J ends, which lost 2 bases and 3 bases, there was a span of 7 bases. CDR1 and CDR2 (germline): SEHNR, FQNEAQ (reference sequence). Findings and caveats of the study: Following ART, diversity rose but still fell short of transplant donor controls. Before ART, certain clones expanded, and these dominated the repertoire at all time points. Blood specimens, gathered between about 2003 and 2017, were possibly obtained under older ART regimens.

Samples were assayed with immunoSEQ v3.0 at survey level. Method: immunoSEQ multiplex PCR; TCRdb's copy keeps in-frame clones and lacks some. The sample contains 30,000 to 35,000 clones, 65% to 85% of which appear only once. This sequence was found in a man aged 50-59 years with HIV. V and J are TRBV7-9 and TRBJ1-2; D is unresolved. Here the sequenced sample was unsorted PBMCs, taken 3 years after starting antiretroviral therapy. This chain's CDR3 is CASSLSPDYGYTF. The DNA of the CDR3 is TGTGCCAGCAGCTTATCTCCAGACTATGGCTACACCTTC.